These T cell receptor beta chains were read from a single sample in a study of T cells after yellow fever vaccination. TCRdb redid the calling of the 5' RACE reads with MiXCR, one entry per CDR3 protein. The table records some 52,000 distinct CDR3 sequences, approximately 6.6% of them present only once. Sample: CD8+ T cells not binding an NS4B(214-222) dextramer, sorted from PBMCs, taken about 49 days after the first yellow fever vaccination. These receptors all stem from a man younger than 35 who received the YFV17D yellow fever vaccine. Each CDR3 is given with its conserved first and last residue. Each record gives: V gene, J gene, CDR3 protein.

v_gene: TRBV19; j_gene: TRBJ2-3; CDR3aa: CASSWDERGNTDTQYF
v_gene: TRBV12-3/TRBV12-4; j_gene: TRBJ2-4; CDR3aa: CASTSGTVGNIQYF
v_gene: TRBV4-2; j_gene: TRBJ1-1; CDR3aa: CASSPGEGGTEAFF
v_gene: TRBV10-3; j_gene: TRBJ2-1; CDR3aa: CAISVSADEQFF
v_gene: TRBV5-1; j_gene: TRBJ2-7; CDR3aa: CASSFGQGDYEQYF
v_gene: TRBV3-1; j_gene: TRBJ2-1; CDR3aa: CASSRSSGGTNNEQFF
v_gene: TRBV5-1; j_gene: TRBJ1-1; CDR3aa: CASSLGQDFSMNTEAFF
v_gene: TRBV4-1; j_gene: TRBJ1-5; CDR3aa: CASSQRQVSNQPQHF
v_gene: TRBV7-3; j_gene: TRBJ2-4; CDR3aa: CASSLRGDQGGKNIQYF
v_gene: TRBV4-1; j_gene: TRBJ2-1; CDR3aa: CASSLRGGGLNEQFF
v_gene: TRBV4-3; j_gene: TRBJ2-4; CDR3aa: CASSQDPSGYNIQYF